These T cell receptor beta chains were read from a single sample in a study of T cells in localized non-small cell lung cancer. This table comes from immunoSEQ multiplex PCR, and its TCRdb copy is limited to in-frame clones, with some not included. This table has about 2,800 clones, about a quarter appearing once. The starting material was normal lung tissue next to the tumor, obtained before any cancer treatment. The source of these receptors is a male donor older than 55 with stage II lung adenocarcinoma. CDR3s include the opening cysteine and the closing phenylalanine or tryptophan. D genes are given only for firm matches. Clone size appears in some rows only: once, few, many, or a class for an expanded clone.

V: TRBV23-1
J: TRBJ2-1
size: few
D: NA
CDR3: CASSQEGMGAYNEQFF
DNA: TGCGCCAGCAGCCAAGAGGGGATGGGGGCCTACAATGAGCAGTTCTTC

V: TRBV28
J: TRBJ1-2
size: few
D: NA
CDR3: CASSLNSYGYTF
DNA: TGTGCCAGCAGTTTGAACTCCTATGGCTACACCTTC

V: TRBV30
J: TRBJ1-1
size: few
D: NA
CDR3: CAWSLGGDTEAFF
DNA: TGTGCCTGGAGTCTAGGGGGGGACACTGAAGCTTTCTTT

V: TRBV6-1
J: TRBJ2-7
size: medium-sized
D: NA
CDR3: CASSEGRAYEQYF
DNA: TGTGCCAGCAGTGAAGGTAGGGCCTACGAGCAGTACTTC

V: TRBV1
J: TRBJ2-3
size: NA
D: NA
CDR3: CASSQEGMARSTDTQYF
DNA: TGCGCCAGCAGCCAAGAAGGGATGGCGCGTAGCACAGATACGCAGTATTTT

V: TRBV4-1
J: TRBJ1-2
size: NA
D: TRBD1
CDR3: CASSQGTGDLYGYTF
DNA: TGCGCCAGCAGCCAAGGGACAGGGGACCTCTATGGCTACACCTTC

V: TRBV14
J: TRBJ1-2
size: NA
D: NA
CDR3: CASSQDRGSGYGYTF
DNA: TGTGCCAGCAGCCAAGACAGGGGCAGTGGGTATGGCTACACCTTC

V: TRBV18
J: TRBJ2-1
size: NA
D: NA
CDR3: CASSSFQGDEQFF
DNA: TGTGCCAGCTCATCCTTTCAGGGAGATGAGCAGTTCTTC

V: TRBV7-1
J: TRBJ1-1
size: few
D: NA
CDR3: CASSWADNTEAFF
DNA: TGTGCCAGCAGCTGGGCAGACAACACTGAAGCTTTCTTT

V: TRBV6-8
J: TRBJ1-5
size: few
D: NA
CDR3: CASIRDPNQPQHF
DNA: TGTGCCAGCATACGGGACCCCAATCAGCCCCAGCATTTT

V: TRBV25-1
J: TRBJ2-5
size: large
D: NA
CDR3: CASSEAGWGETQYF
DNA: TGTGCCAGCAGTGAGGCAGGATGGGGAGAGACCCAGTACTTC

V: TRBV18
J: TRBJ2-7
size: NA
D: NA
CDR3: CASSPHTDGEQYF
DNA: TGTGCCAGCTCACCACATACAGACGGTGAGCAGTACTTC

V: TRBV11-3
J: TRBJ1-1
size: medium-sized
D: NA
CDR3: CASTLGEVNTEAFF
DNA: TGTGCCAGCACCCTGGGAGAGGTGAACACTGAAGCTTTCTTT

V: TRBV19
J: TRBJ2-3
size: NA
D: TRBD2
CDR3: CASRRGGTDTQYF
DNA: TGTGCCAGTCGGCGGGGGGGGACAGATACGCAGTATTTT